One T cell receptor beta chain is described in this entry. The data were taken from a study of cytomegalovirus exposure and HLA in healthy donors. The study ran its PCR with 60 Vbeta and 13 Jbeta primers. Method: immunoSEQ multiplex PCR; TCRdb's copy keeps in-frame clones and lacks some. The table includes 95,000 to 100,000 clones, about four fifths detected once. V gave up 1 base and J gave up 3 bases, with 13 bases separating them. The germline V gene encodes CDR1 PRHDT and CDR2 FYEKMQ (reference sequence). The CDR3 sequence is 15 residues long. This sequence was found in a female donor in good health and CMV-seropositive. The sequencing input was PBMCs. The V and J genes are TRBV13 and TRBJ2-7; tentative D call: TRBD1 (5 bases). The CDR3 coding sequence is TGTGCCAGCAGCTTAGACAGCAATAGGGGCTACGAGCAGTACTTC. Translated: CASSLDSNRGYEQYF.